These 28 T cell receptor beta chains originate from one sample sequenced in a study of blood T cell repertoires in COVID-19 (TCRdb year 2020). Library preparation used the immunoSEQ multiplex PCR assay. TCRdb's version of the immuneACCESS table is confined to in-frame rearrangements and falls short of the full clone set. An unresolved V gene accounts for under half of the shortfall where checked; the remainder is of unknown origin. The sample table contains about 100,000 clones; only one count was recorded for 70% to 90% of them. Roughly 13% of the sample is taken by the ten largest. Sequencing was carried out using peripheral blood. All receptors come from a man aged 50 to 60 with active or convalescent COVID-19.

The CDR3 region has the DNA TGTGCCAGCAGTTACATCACCGTTCCCGGTGAGCAGTTCTTC. Amino acid sequence: CASSYITVPGEQFF. J is TRBJ2-1 and V is TRBV6-5; D not resolved. The CDR3 runs to 14 residues. Germline V gene lookup returns CDR1 MNHEY and CDR2 SVGAGI. The ends were cut back, 2 bases at V and 9 bases at J, with 14 bases in the middle.

Here the CDR3 reads CATLSRTGAVTEQYF. CDR3 nucleotide sequence: TGTGCCACCCTATCCCGGACAGGTGCAGTCACTGAGCAGTACTTC. The chain joins TRBV28 to TRBJ2-7, with TRBD1 matching over 7 bases. CDR3 length equals 15 residues. The V gene's germline CDR1 is MDHEN and CDR2 SYDVKM. V lost 10 bases and J lost 7; bases outside the gene matches: 19.

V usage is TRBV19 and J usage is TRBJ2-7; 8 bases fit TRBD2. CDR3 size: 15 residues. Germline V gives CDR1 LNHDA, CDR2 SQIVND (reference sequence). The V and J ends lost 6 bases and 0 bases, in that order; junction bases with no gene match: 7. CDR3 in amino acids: CASRKSGGSSYEQYF. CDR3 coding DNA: TGTGCCAGTAGAAAAAGCGGGGGAAGCTCCTACGAGCAGTACTTC.

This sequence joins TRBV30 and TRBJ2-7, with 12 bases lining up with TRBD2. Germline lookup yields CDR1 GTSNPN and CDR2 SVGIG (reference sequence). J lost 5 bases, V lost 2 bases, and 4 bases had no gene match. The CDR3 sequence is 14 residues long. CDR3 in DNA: TGTGCCTGGAGTCTAGCGGGAGGGCCGGACGAGCAGTACTTC. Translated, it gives CAWSLAGGPDEQYF.

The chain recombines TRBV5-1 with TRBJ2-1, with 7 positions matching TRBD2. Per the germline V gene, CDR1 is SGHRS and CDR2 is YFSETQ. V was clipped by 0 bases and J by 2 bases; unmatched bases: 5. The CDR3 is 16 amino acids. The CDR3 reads CASSLAGGYAYNEQFF. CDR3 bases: TGCGCCAGCAGCTTGGCCGGGGGGTACGCCTACAATGAGCAGTTCTTC.

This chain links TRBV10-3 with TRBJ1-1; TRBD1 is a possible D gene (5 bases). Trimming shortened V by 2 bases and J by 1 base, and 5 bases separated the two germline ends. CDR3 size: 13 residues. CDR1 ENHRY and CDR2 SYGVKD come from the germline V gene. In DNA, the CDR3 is TGTGCCATCAGTGAGACAGGGAACACTGAAGCTTTCTTT. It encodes CAISETGNTEAFF.

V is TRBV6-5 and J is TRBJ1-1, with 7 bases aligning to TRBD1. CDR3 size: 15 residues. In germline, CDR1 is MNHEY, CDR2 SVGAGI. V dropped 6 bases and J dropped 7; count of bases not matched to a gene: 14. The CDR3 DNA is TGTGCCAGCAGACTGACAGGGATGGGAAGTGGTGAAGCTTTCTTT. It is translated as CASRLTGMGSGEAFF.

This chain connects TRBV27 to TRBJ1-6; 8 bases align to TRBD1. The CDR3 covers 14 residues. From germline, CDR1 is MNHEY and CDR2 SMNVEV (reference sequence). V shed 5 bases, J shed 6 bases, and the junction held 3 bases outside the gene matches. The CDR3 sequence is CASSLGQGNSPLHF. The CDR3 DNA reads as TGTGCCAGCAGTCTAGGACAGGGTAATTCACCCCTCCACTTT.

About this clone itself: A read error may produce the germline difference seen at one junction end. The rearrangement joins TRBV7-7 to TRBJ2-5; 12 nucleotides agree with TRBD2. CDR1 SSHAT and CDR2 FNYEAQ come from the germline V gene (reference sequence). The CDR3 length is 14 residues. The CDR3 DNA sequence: TGTGCTAGCAGCCGGACTAGCGGGACGGAGACCCAGTACTTC. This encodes CASSRTSGTETQYF.

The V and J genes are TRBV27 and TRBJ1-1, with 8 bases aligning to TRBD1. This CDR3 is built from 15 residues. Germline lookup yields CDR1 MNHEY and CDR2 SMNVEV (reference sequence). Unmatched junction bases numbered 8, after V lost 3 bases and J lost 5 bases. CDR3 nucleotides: TGTGCCAGCAGTTTGGGGGGACAGGCGGGAACTGAAGCTTTCTTT. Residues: CASSLGGQAGTEAFF.

The CDR3 DNA reads as TGTGCCAGCAGCTCCGACCGTTTAGGGGTTGGGGCTTTCTTT. The encoded protein is CASSSDRLGVGAFF. The gene calls are TRBV7-9 and TRBJ1-1, with a tentative D call TRBD1 (5 bases). Trimming left V 4 bases short and J 11 bases short, with 20 bases between. From germline, CDR1 is SEHNR and CDR2 FQNEAQ (reference sequence). This CDR3 contains 14 residues.

This chain's CDR3 is CASSLVPAAAFF. As DNA, the CDR3 is TGTGCCAGCAGCTTAGTTCCGGCGGCAGCTTTCTTT. The chain recombines TRBV7-2 with TRBJ1-1; D gene unclear. Germline lookup yields CDR1 SGHTA and CDR2 FQGNSA. Trimming took 1 base from V and 10 from J, leaving 10 bases between them. This CDR3 has 12 amino acids.

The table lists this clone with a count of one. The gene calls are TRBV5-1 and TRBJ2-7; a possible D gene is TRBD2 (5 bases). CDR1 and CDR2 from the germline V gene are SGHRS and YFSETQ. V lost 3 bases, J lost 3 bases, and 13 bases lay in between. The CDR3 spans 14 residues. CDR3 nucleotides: TGCGCCAGCAGCTCGGGGTATACGAGCTACGAGCAGTACTTC. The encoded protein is CASSSGYTSYEQYF. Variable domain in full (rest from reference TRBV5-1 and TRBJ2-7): KAGVTQTPRYLIKTRGQQVTLSCSPISGHRSVSWYQQTPGQGLQFLFEYFSETQRNKGNFPGRFSGRQFSNSRSEMNVSTLELGDSALYLCASSSGYTSYEQYFGPGTRLTVT.

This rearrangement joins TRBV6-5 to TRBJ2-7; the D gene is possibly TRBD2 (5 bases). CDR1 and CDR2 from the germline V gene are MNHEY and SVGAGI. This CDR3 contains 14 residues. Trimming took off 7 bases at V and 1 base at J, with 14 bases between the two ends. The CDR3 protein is CASTGVVSSYEQYF. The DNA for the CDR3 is TGTGCCAGCACCGGGGTGGTATCATCCTACGAGCAGTACTTC.

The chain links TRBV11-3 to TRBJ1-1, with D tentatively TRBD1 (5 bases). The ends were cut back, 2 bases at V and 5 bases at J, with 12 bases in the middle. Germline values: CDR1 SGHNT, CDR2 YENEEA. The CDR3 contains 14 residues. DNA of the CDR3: TGTGCCAGCAGCTTACCAGGTGGGGGGACTGAAGCTTTCTTT. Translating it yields CASSLPGGGTEAFF.

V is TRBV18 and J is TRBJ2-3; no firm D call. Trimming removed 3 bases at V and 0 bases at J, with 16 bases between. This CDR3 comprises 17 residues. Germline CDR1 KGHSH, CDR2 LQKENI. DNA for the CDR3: TGTGCCAGCTCACCGTACGAAGCAGGCAGTAGCACAGATACGCAGTATTTT. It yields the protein CASSPYEAGSSTDTQYF.

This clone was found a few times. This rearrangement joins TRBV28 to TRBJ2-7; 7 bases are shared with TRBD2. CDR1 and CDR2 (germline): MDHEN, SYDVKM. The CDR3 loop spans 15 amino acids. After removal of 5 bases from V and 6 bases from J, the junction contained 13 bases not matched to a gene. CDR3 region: CASSSPSGGSFEQYF. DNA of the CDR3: TGTGCCAGCAGTAGCCCCTCGGGCGGGAGCTTCGAGCAGTACTTC.

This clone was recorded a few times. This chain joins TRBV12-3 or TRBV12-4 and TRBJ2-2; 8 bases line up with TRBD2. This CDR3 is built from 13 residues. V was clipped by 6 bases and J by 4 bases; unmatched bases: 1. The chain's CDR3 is CASRSGSTGELFF. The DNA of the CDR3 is TGTGCCAGCAGAAGCGGGAGCACCGGGGAGCTGTTTTTT.

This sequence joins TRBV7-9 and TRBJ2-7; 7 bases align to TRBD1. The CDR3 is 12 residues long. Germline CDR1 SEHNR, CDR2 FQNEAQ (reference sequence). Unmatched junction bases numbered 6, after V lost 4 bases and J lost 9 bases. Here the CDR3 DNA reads TGTGCCAGCAGCTCGTCGACAGGGCGGCAGTACTTC. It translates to CASSSSTGRQYF.

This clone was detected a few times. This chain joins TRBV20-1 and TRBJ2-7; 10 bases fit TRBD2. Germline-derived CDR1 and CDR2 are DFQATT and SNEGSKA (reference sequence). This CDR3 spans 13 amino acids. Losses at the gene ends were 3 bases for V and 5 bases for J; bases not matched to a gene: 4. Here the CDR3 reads CSASFLAGDEQYF. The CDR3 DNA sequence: TGCAGTGCTAGTTTTCTAGCGGGGGACGAGCAGTACTTC.

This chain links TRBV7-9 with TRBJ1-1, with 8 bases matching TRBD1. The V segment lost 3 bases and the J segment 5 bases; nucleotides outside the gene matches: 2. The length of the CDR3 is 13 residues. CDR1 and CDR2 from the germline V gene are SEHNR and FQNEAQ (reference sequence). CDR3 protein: CASSLTGETEAFF. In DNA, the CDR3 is TGTGCCAGCAGCTTGACAGGGGAAACTGAAGCTTTCTTT.

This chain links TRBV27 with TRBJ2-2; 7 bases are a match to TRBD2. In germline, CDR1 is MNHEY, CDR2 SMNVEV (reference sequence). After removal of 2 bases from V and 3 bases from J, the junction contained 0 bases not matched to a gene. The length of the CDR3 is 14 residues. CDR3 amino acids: CASSLAGDTGELFF. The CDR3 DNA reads TGTGCCAGCAGTTTAGCGGGAGACACCGGGGAGCTGTTTTTT.

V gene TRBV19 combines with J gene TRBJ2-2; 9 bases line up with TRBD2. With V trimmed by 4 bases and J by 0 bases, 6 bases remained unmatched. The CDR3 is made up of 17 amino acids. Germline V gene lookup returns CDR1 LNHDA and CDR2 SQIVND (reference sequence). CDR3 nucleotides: TGTGCCAGTAGTAGACGGCTAGCGGGAACGAACACCGGGGAGCTGTTTTTT. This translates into CASSRRLAGTNTGELFF.

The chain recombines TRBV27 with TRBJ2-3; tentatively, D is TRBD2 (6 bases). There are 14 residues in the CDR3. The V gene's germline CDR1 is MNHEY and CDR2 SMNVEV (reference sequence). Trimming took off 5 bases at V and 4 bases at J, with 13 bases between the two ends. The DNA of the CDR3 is TGTGCCAGCAGTACGGGACTTCAGGCAGATACGCAGTATTTT. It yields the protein CASSTGLQADTQYF.

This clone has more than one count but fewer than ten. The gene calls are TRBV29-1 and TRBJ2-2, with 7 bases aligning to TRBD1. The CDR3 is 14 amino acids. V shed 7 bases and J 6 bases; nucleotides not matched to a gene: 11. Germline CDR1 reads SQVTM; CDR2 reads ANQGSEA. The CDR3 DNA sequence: TGCAGCGCGAATCGACAGGGTCAAGCCGGGGAGCTGTTTTTT. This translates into CSANRQGQAGELFF.

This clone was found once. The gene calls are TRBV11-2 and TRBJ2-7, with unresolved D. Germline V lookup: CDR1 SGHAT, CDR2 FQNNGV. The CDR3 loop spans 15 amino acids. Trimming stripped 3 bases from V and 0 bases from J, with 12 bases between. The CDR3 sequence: CASSLPQASSYEQYF. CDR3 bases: TGTGCCAGCAGCTTGCCTCAGGCAAGCTCCTACGAGCAGTACTTC.

CDR3 protein: CASTKGTSGPDTDTQYF. CDR3 DNA sequence: TGTGCCAGCACCAAAGGGACTAGCGGACCAGACACAGATACGCAGTATTTT. This chain uses TRBV5-4 with TRBJ2-3; 11 nucleotides align to TRBD2. V was pared by 6 bases and J by 2 bases, with 11 bases of the junction left unmatched. Looked up from germline, CDR1 is SGHNT and CDR2 is YYREEE (reference sequence). The CDR3 runs 17 residues.

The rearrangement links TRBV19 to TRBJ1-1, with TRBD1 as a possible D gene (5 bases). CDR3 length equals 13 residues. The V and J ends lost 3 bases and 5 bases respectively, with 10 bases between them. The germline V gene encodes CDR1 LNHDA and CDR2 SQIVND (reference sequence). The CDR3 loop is CASSIQGGTEAFF. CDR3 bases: TGTGCCAGTAGTATTCAGGGAGGGACTGAAGCTTTCTTT. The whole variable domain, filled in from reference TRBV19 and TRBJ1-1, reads DGGITQSPKYLFRKEGQNVTLSCEQNLNHDAMYWYRQDPGQGLRLIYYSQIVNDFQKGDIAEGYSVSREKKESFPLTVTSAQKNPTAFYLCASSIQGGTEAFFGQGTRLTVV.